This T cell receptor beta chain derives from a study of T-cell memory formation after mild COVID-19. The study, taken as a whole, reports: Clones contracting day 15 to 85 were balanced CD4/CD8; later expanders leaned CD4+. SARS-CoV-2 specificity was not confirmed for second-wave clones peaking on day 37. Pre-infection memory already had some responding clones, implying cross-reactive memory joined.

At least ten counts were recorded for this clonotype. Its specificity is unknown. With constant-segment primers, 5'RACE yielded cDNA libraries of TCR alpha and TCR beta that carried sample barcodes and UMIs. TCRdb passed the 5' RACE reads through MiXCR, listing each CDR3 protein once. The sample has 30,000 to 45,000 distinct CDR3 sequences; roughly an eighth are singletons. The CDR3 is 13 residues long. J lost 8 bases, V lost 3 bases, and 5 bases had no gene match. CDR1 is LNHNV and CDR2 is YYDKDF in the germline V gene (reference sequence). The V and J genes are TRBV15 and TRBJ1-2; 8 bases are shared with TRBD1. This sequence originates from a man between 18 and 29 years old who had mild COVID-19 (a few samples of this study predate the infection). Cell type and time point are not known. What was sequenced was PBMCs or a T cell subset sorted from them (not recorded which). CDR3 coding DNA: TGTGCCACCAGCAGGCGGACAGGGAACGGCTACACCTTC. Protein: CATSRRTGNGYTF.